These T cell receptor beta chains were read from a single sample in a study of blood T cell repertoires in COVID-19. Assay used: immunoSEQ multiplex PCR; TCRdb lists only in-frame clones, some missing. The data contain over 250,000 clones, 88% of them singletons. Sequencing was performed on PBMCs or T cells enriched from blood (not recorded which). These receptors were collected from a woman younger than 45 who had recovered from COVID-19. Both conserved end residues are part of each CDR3. A D gene is named only where the DNA matches it firmly. Size is omitted from some rows. Given values are once, few, many or a class for expanded clones.

d_gene: .; v_gene: TRBV9; abundance: .; j_gene: TRBJ2-1; CDR3aa: CASSGEGRGNYNEQFF; CDR3nt: TGTGCCAGCAGCGGAGAGGGCAGGGGAAATTACAATGAGCAGTTCTTC
d_gene: .; v_gene: TRBV30; abundance: .; j_gene: TRBJ1-1; CDR3aa: CAWSVGGSEAFF; CDR3nt: TGTGCCTGGAGTGTAGGGGGATCTGAAGCTTTCTTT
d_gene: .; v_gene: TRBV11-3; abundance: .; j_gene: TRBJ2-3; CDR3aa: CASSRLASDRPASTDTQYF; CDR3nt: TGTGCCAGCAGCCGCTTAGCGTCCGACAGGCCTGCTAGCACAGATACGCAGTATTTT
d_gene: TRBD1; v_gene: TRBV5-1; abundance: once; j_gene: TRBJ2-4; CDR3aa: CASSRDRGNIQYF; CDR3nt: TGCGCCAGCAGTCGGGACAGGGGCAACATTCAGTACTTC
d_gene: TRBD2; v_gene: TRBV3-1/TRBV3-2; abundance: .; j_gene: TRBJ2-4; CDR3aa: CASSQESGGATKNIQYF; CDR3nt: TGTGCCAGCAGCCAAGAAAGCGGGGGGGCGACCAAAAACATTCAGTACTTC
d_gene: .; v_gene: TRBV28; abundance: .; j_gene: TRBJ1-2; CDR3aa: CASSEGGGDYGYTF; CDR3nt: TGTGCCAGCAGTGAGGGGGGAGGGGACTATGGCTACACCTTC
d_gene: TRBD2; v_gene: TRBV11-2; abundance: .; j_gene: TRBJ2-7; CDR3aa: CASSLVLAGEVDGYEQYF; CDR3nt: TGTGCCAGCAGCTTAGTCCTAGCGGGAGAAGTGGACGGCTACGAGCAGTACTTC
d_gene: .; v_gene: TRBV20-1; abundance: once; j_gene: TRBJ1-1; CDR3aa: CSSRKGTEAFF; CDR3nt: TGCAGTAGCAGGAAAGGCACTGAAGCTTTCTTT
d_gene: .; v_gene: TRBV28; abundance: few; j_gene: TRBJ1-5; CDR3aa: CASSLIGGLDQPQHF; CDR3nt: TGTGCCAGCAGTTTAATCGGGGGGCTGGATCAGCCCCAGCATTTT
d_gene: .; v_gene: TRBV28; abundance: .; j_gene: TRBJ2-7; CDR3aa: CASTEEGSYEQYF; CDR3nt: TGTGCCAGCACTGAGGAGGGCTCCTACGAGCAGTACTTC
d_gene: TRBD2; v_gene: TRBV9; abundance: .; j_gene: TRBJ2-3; CDR3aa: CASSARAGIGTDTQYF; CDR3nt: TGTGCCAGCAGCGCAAGAGCGGGGATTGGTACAGATACGCAGTATTTT
d_gene: .; v_gene: TRBV27; abundance: .; j_gene: TRBJ2-2; CDR3aa: CASSFAGNTGELFF; CDR3nt: TGTGCCAGCAGTTTCGCGGGTAACACCGGGGAGCTGTTTTTT
d_gene: TRBD2; v_gene: TRBV9; abundance: .; j_gene: TRBJ2-5; CDR3aa: CASSVVIAGQETQYF; CDR3nt: TGTGCCAGCAGCGTAGTAATAGCGGGTCAAGAGACCCAGTACTTC
d_gene: .; v_gene: TRBV29-1; abundance: once; j_gene: TRBJ1-2; CDR3aa: CSVSTASYGYTF; CDR3nt: TGCAGCGTTTCGACAGCCAGCTATGGCTACACCTTC
d_gene: .; v_gene: TRBV7-9; abundance: once; j_gene: TRBJ2-7; CDR3aa: CASSPRREPYEQYF; CDR3nt: TGTGCCAGCAGCCCACGACGGGAACCCTACGAGCAGTACTTC
d_gene: TRBD2; v_gene: TRBV28; abundance: .; j_gene: TRBJ2-3; CDR3aa: CASSLAWGGGFGVESDTQYF; CDR3nt: TGTGCCAGCAGCTTAGCCTGGGGCGGGGGATTCGGGGTCGAGAGCGATACGCAGTATTTT
d_gene: .; v_gene: TRBV11-3; abundance: .; j_gene: TRBJ1-2; CDR3aa: CASSLYPTDNYGYTF; CDR3nt: TGTGCCAGCAGCTTATATCCTACCGATAACTATGGCTACACCTTC
d_gene: .; v_gene: TRBV2; abundance: few; j_gene: TRBJ1-2; CDR3aa: CASSPYIYGYTF; CDR3nt: TGTGCCAGCAGCCCTTATATCTATGGCTACACCTTC
d_gene: .; v_gene: TRBV28; abundance: .; j_gene: TRBJ2-1; CDR3aa: CASSSPSREQFF; CDR3nt: TGTGCCAGCAGTTCCCCGAGCCGCGAGCAGTTCTTC
d_gene: TRBD2; v_gene: TRBV2; abundance: .; j_gene: TRBJ2-3; CDR3aa: CASTILAGGRTDTQYF; CDR3nt: TGTGCCAGCACAATTCTAGCGGGGGGGCGCACAGATACGCAGTATTTT
d_gene: .; v_gene: TRBV7-9; abundance: .; j_gene: TRBJ2-3; CDR3aa: CASSSGDPQYF; CDR3nt: TGTGCCAGCAGCTCGGGAGATCCGCAGTATTTT
d_gene: .; v_gene: TRBV27; abundance: once; j_gene: TRBJ1-1; CDR3aa: CASSLLQGSTEAFF; CDR3nt: TGTGCCAGCAGTCTCCTTCAGGGAAGTACTGAAGCTTTCTTT
d_gene: .; v_gene: TRBV27; abundance: once; j_gene: TRBJ2-7; CDR3aa: CASSSPLREQYF; CDR3nt: TGTGCCAGCAGTTCCCCATTGCGCGAGCAGTACTTC
d_gene: TRBD1; v_gene: TRBV4-1; abundance: .; j_gene: TRBJ2-3; CDR3aa: CASSQQGTVQYF; CDR3nt: TGCGCCAGCAGCCAACAGGGGACAGTCCAGTATTTT
d_gene: .; v_gene: TRBV29-1; abundance: .; j_gene: TRBJ1-1; CDR3aa: CSVAVSVGDTEAFF; CDR3nt: TGCAGCGTTGCCGTCTCCGTCGGGGACACTGAAGCTTTCTTT
d_gene: .; v_gene: TRBV7-2; abundance: .; j_gene: TRBJ1-5; CDR3aa: CASSARSFGISNQPQHF; CDR3nt: TGTGCCAGCAGCGCAAGGTCTTTCGGGATTAGCAATCAGCCCCAGCATTTT
d_gene: .; v_gene: TRBV19; abundance: .; j_gene: TRBJ1-1; CDR3aa: CASRAGTEAFF; CDR3nt: TGTGCCAGTAGAGCGGGGACTGAAGCTTTCTTT
d_gene: .; v_gene: TRBV7-9; abundance: .; j_gene: TRBJ2-5; CDR3aa: CASSRLGVRETQYF; CDR3nt: TGTGCCAGCAGCCGGCTAGGGGTCAGGGAGACCCAGTACTTC
d_gene: .; v_gene: TRBV19; abundance: .; j_gene: TRBJ2-2; CDR3aa: CASSIGGAGELFF; CDR3nt: TGTGCCAGTAGTATAGGGGGGGCCGGGGAGCTGTTTTTT
d_gene: TRBD1; v_gene: TRBV7-9; abundance: few; j_gene: TRBJ1-3; CDR3aa: CASSLATGPGNTIYF; CDR3nt: TGTGCCAGCAGCTTAGCGACAGGGCCTGGAAACACCATATATTTT
d_gene: .; v_gene: TRBV5-6; abundance: .; j_gene: TRBJ2-5; CDR3aa: CASTSGRGETQYF; CDR3nt: TGTGCCAGCACCTCGGGCAGGGGAGAGACCCAGTACTTC
d_gene: TRBD1; v_gene: TRBV27; abundance: .; j_gene: TRBJ1-2; CDR3aa: CASSFWTGNHYGYTF; CDR3nt: TGTGCCAGCAGTTTTTGGACAGGGAACCACTATGGCTACACCTTC
d_gene: TRBD1; v_gene: TRBV6-2/TRBV6-3; abundance: .; j_gene: TRBJ2-1; CDR3aa: CASSYQGVYNEQFF; CDR3nt: TGTGCCAGCAGTTACCAGGGGGTCTACAATGAGCAGTTCTTC
d_gene: .; v_gene: TRBV4-1; abundance: .; j_gene: TRBJ2-1; CDR3aa: CASSQILSGNEQFF; CDR3nt: TGCGCCAGCAGCCAAATTTTGAGTGGCAATGAGCAGTTCTTC
d_gene: TRBD1; v_gene: TRBV19; abundance: .; j_gene: TRBJ1-1; CDR3aa: CASSKRDRGFTEAFF; CDR3nt: TGTGCCAGTAGTAAAAGGGACAGGGGGTTTACTGAAGCTTTCTTT
d_gene: TRBD1; v_gene: TRBV15; abundance: .; j_gene: TRBJ1-2; CDR3aa: CATSRDLDREWSFEYGYTF; CDR3nt: TGTGCCACCAGCAGAGATCTGGACAGGGAGTGGAGTTTTGAATATGGCTACACCTTC
d_gene: .; v_gene: TRBV27; abundance: .; j_gene: TRBJ2-3; CDR3aa: CASSLPWGHRPDTQYF; CDR3nt: TGTGCCAGCAGTTTACCTTGGGGACACCGCCCGGATACGCAGTATTTT
d_gene: TRBD2; v_gene: TRBV29-1; abundance: .; j_gene: TRBJ2-7; CDR3aa: CSVLRLAGTYYEQYF; CDR3nt: TGCAGCGTTCTGAGACTAGCGGGAACCTATTACGAGCAGTACTTC
d_gene: .; v_gene: TRBV15; abundance: .; j_gene: TRBJ1-4; CDR3aa: CATSRGNSEKLFF; CDR3nt: TGTGCCACCAGCAGAGGGAATAGCGAAAAACTGTTTTTT
d_gene: .; v_gene: TRBV18; abundance: .; j_gene: TRBJ1-1; CDR3aa: CASSHAGTEAFF; CDR3nt: TGTGCCAGCTCACACGCCGGCACTGAAGCTTTCTTT
d_gene: .; v_gene: TRBV5-6; abundance: .; j_gene: TRBJ2-7; CDR3aa: CASSLGTISYEQYF; CDR3nt: TGTGCCAGCAGCTTAGGGACAATCTCCTACGAGCAGTACTTC
d_gene: TRBD2; v_gene: TRBV29-1; abundance: .; j_gene: TRBJ2-7; CDR3aa: CSTREGPFEQYF; CDR3nt: TGCAGCACACGGGAGGGCCCGTTCGAGCAGTACTTC
d_gene: .; v_gene: TRBV4-3; abundance: .; j_gene: TRBJ2-1; CDR3aa: CASSQSRAQISEQFF; CDR3nt: TGCGCCAGCAGCCAATCCCGAGCACAGATAAGCGAGCAGTTCTTC
d_gene: .; v_gene: TRBV9; abundance: .; j_gene: TRBJ1-5; CDR3aa: CASSETGYSNQPQHF; CDR3nt: TGTGCCAGCAGTGAAACAGGGTATAGCAATCAGCCCCAGCATTTT
d_gene: .; v_gene: TRBV6-1; abundance: .; j_gene: TRBJ1-1; CDR3aa: CASSEARWGRDTEAFF; CDR3nt: TGTGCCAGCAGTGAAGCGCGGTGGGGCCGGGACACTGAAGCTTTCTTT
d_gene: .; v_gene: TRBV2; abundance: .; j_gene: TRBJ1-2; CDR3aa: CASSEGRRSYGYTF; CDR3nt: TGTGCCAGCAGTGAAGGGAGGAGATCCTATGGCTACACCTTC
d_gene: .; v_gene: TRBV6-6; abundance: .; j_gene: TRBJ1-2; CDR3aa: CASSYPTGGSYGYTF; CDR3nt: TGTGCCAGCAGTTACCCGACGGGGGGGAGCTATGGCTACACCTTC
d_gene: .; v_gene: TRBV10-1; abundance: .; j_gene: TRBJ1-1; CDR3aa: CASFNLNRFMNTEAFF; CDR3nt: TGCGCCAGTTTCAATTTGAACAGGTTCATGAACACTGAAGCTTTCTTT
d_gene: .; v_gene: TRBV29-1; abundance: .; j_gene: TRBJ2-1; CDR3aa: CSVGSGSSSYNEQFF; CDR3nt: TGCAGCGTTGGGAGCGGGTCTTCCTCCTACAATGAGCAGTTCTTC
d_gene: TRBD1; v_gene: TRBV11-2; abundance: .; j_gene: TRBJ1-5; CDR3aa: CASSSGTGILSNQPQHF; CDR3nt: TGTGCCAGCAGCTCCGGGACAGGGATTTTGAGCAATCAGCCCCAGCATTTT
d_gene: TRBD1; v_gene: TRBV19; abundance: .; j_gene: TRBJ1-1; CDR3aa: CASRKPDRGRTEAFF; CDR3nt: TGTGCCAGTAGAAAGCCGGACAGGGGGCGCACTGAAGCTTTCTTT
d_gene: TRBD1; v_gene: TRBV28; abundance: .; j_gene: TRBJ1-5; CDR3aa: CASSPPPGGPLFQPQHF; CDR3nt: TGTGCCAGCAGTCCCCCCCCAGGGGGGCCGTTATTTCAGCCCCAGCATTTT
d_gene: .; v_gene: TRBV18; abundance: .; j_gene: TRBJ1-5; CDR3aa: CASSRQMRAGGNQPQHF; CDR3nt: TGTGCCAGCTCACGCCAGATGAGGGCCGGGGGCAATCAGCCCCAGCATTTT
d_gene: .; v_gene: TRBV15; abundance: .; j_gene: TRBJ1-1; CDR3aa: CATSSQGLNTEAFF; CDR3nt: TGTGCCACCAGCAGCCAGGGATTGAACACTGAAGCTTTCTTT
d_gene: .; v_gene: TRBV9; abundance: .; j_gene: TRBJ2-7; CDR3aa: CASGSMGEQYF; CDR3nt: TGTGCCAGCGGGAGTATGGGAGAGCAGTACTTC
d_gene: TRBD2; v_gene: TRBV28; abundance: .; j_gene: TRBJ2-3; CDR3aa: CAGASGRAVGDTQYF; CDR3nt: TGTGCCGGTGCTAGCGGGAGGGCCGTTGGAGATACGCAGTATTTT
d_gene: .; v_gene: TRBV6-5; abundance: .; j_gene: TRBJ1-2; CDR3aa: CASTPTSPSYGYTF; CDR3nt: TGTGCCAGCACCCCTACGAGTCCTAGCTATGGCTACACCTTC
d_gene: .; v_gene: TRBV30; abundance: .; j_gene: TRBJ1-2; CDR3aa: CAWSRQAYTF; CDR3nt: TGTGCCTGGAGTCGACAAGCCTACACCTTC